This T cell receptor (beta chain) was captured in a study of blood T cell repertoires in COVID-19. Trimming left V 7 bases short and J 7 bases short, with 14 bases between. CDR3 size: 12 residues. Germline CDR1 SGDLS, CDR2 YYNGEE. The protocol was immunoSEQ multiplex PCR, while the TCRdb copy is restricted to in-frame clones and leaves out a portion. Among about 150,000 clones listed, about 86% were seen once. The rearrangement uses TRBV9 and TRBJ1-2; no firm D call. This TCR came from a man aged 50 or older who had recovered from COVID-19. The material sequenced was PBMCs or T cells enriched from blood (not recorded which). CDR3 DNA sequence: TGTGCCAGCGCAAGAGGGTACGGTGGCTACACCTTC. Translation gives CASARGYGGYTF.